Presented here are 27 T cell receptor beta chains from one specimen sequenced in a study of early T cells in non-severe SARS-CoV-2 infection. TCRdb analysed the 5' RACE reads with MiXCR anew, one entry per CDR3 protein. The sample lists about 60,000 distinct CDR3 sequences; 4.5% to 7% were seen once. The sequencing sample was made of whole blood. The source is an adult who was a healthcare worker with PCR-confirmed SARS-CoV-2 infection or an uninfected control (not recorded which).

The CDR3 nucleotides read TGTGCCAGCAGCATAACTGGGGGTAACACTGAAGCTTTCTTT. Translating gives CASSITGGNTEAFF. The chain links TRBV7-9 to TRBJ1-1; tentatively, D is TRBD1 (5 bases). Looked up from germline, CDR1 is SEHNR and CDR2 is FQNEAQ (reference sequence). The CDR3 covers 14 residues. V lost 5 bases to trimming and J lost 2 bases, with 12 bases between them. The whole variable domain, remainder taken from reference TRBV7-9 and TRBJ1-1, is DTGVSQNPRHKITKRGQNVTFRCDPISEHNRLYWYRQTLGQGPEFLTYFQNEAQLEKSRLLSDRFSAERPKGSFSTLEIQRTEQGDSAMYLCASSITGGNTEAFFGQGTRLTVV.

Ten or more counts support this clonotype. The chain has TRBV29-1 and TRBJ2-1, with 8 bases that match TRBD1. This CDR3 has 15 amino acids. The junction had 8 bases not matched to a gene; V was cut back by 7 bases and J by 0 bases. Germline V gene data show CDR1 as SQVTM and CDR2 as ANQGSEA. This CDR3 reads CSAPYRGSSYNEQFF. For the CDR3, the DNA is TGCAGCGCTCCATACAGGGGGAGCTCCTACAATGAGCAGTTCTTC.

The table lists this clonotype with many counts. The V call is TRBV29-1, the J call TRBJ2-3; TRBD2 matches 11 bases. Germline loops: CDR1 SQVTM, CDR2 ANQGSEA. This CDR3 contains 14 residues. V lost 8 bases to trimming and J lost 5 bases; unmatched junction nucleotides: 9. Written as DNA, the CDR3 is TGCAGCAGTCCGGGACTAGCGGCGGGAGATACGCAGTATTTT. Translating it yields CSSPGLAAGDTQYF.

This clonotype was counted at least ten times. The gene calls are TRBV7-6 and TRBJ2-1; TRBD1 aligns across 10 bases. There are 17 residues in the CDR3. Losses at the gene ends were 1 base for V and 4 bases for J; bases not matched to a gene: 7. The V gene's germline CDR1 is SGHVS and CDR2 FNYEAQ. The CDR3 protein is CASSLEGQGYLYNEQFF. CDR3 sequence (DNA): TGTGCCAGCAGCTTAGAGGGACAGGGGTATTTATACAATGAGCAGTTCTTC.

This clonotype showed up many times. The chain joins TRBV7-3 to TRBJ2-1; possibly TRBD2 for D (6 bases). This CDR3 spans 17 amino acids. V was trimmed by 5 bases and J by 0 bases, leaving 17 bases between them. Germline-derived CDR1 and CDR2 are SGHTA and FQGTGA. CDR3 bases: TGTGCCAGCAGCCCCTTTAGCGGACCCGCCTCCTACAATGAGCAGTTCTTC. Amino acids: CASSPFSGPASYNEQFF.

This clonotype showed up many times. The chain recombines TRBV7-8 with TRBJ1-2, with D tentatively TRBD1 (6 bases). V was cut by 3 bases and J by 4 bases, with 15 bases left in between. CDR3 size: 15 residues. Germline-derived CDR1 and CDR2 are SGHVS and FQNEAQ. CDR3 bases: TGTGCCAGCAGCTTCGGGGGTGCGACAGGCTATGGCTACACCTTC. Its protein is CASSFGGATGYGYTF.

Concerning this clonotype: Germline is not matched at one junction end, which may reflect a read error. This chain uses TRBV27 with TRBJ1-6; D is unclear. The CDR3 is 15 residues long. CDR1 is MNHEY, CDR2 SMNVEV, per germline (reference sequence). The CDR3 loop reads CASSLKRGNNSPLHF. The DNA for the CDR3 is TGTGCCAGCAGCTTAAAGCGGGGAAATAATTCACCCCTCCATTTT.

This clonotype was observed at least ten times. The chain carries TRBV5-4 and TRBJ2-7, with TRBD2 as a possible D gene (6 bases). Trimming removed 5 bases at V and 0 bases at J, with 9 bases between. This CDR3 has 13 amino acids. Germline V CDR1 and CDR2: SGHNT, YYREEE (reference sequence). CDR3 sequence: CASSRRDSYEQYF. CDR3 bases: TGTGCCAGCAGTCGGCGGGACTCCTACGAGCAGTACTTC.

In this sample, this clonotype turned up many times. The chain is built from TRBV29-1 and TRBJ1-2; D ambiguous. Per germline, CDR1 SQVTM and CDR2 ANQGSEA. With 0 bases removed from V and 3 bases from J, the gap between germline ends came to 8 bases. This CDR3 region has 13 residues. The CDR3 DNA is TGCAGCGTTGAAGAACCCAGCTACTATGGCTACACCTTC. Its protein is CSVEEPSYYGYTF. Looking up the rest from reference TRBV29-1 and TRBJ1-2 gives the full variable domain: SAVISQKPSRDICQRGTSLTIQCQVDSQVTMMFWYRQQPGQSLTLIATANQGSEATYESGFVIDKFPISRPNLTFSTLTVSNMSPEDSSIYLCSVEEPSYYGYTFGSGTRLTVV.

There are many counts of this clonotype. The J gene is TRBJ1-6, the V gene TRBV6-2 or TRBV6-3; TRBD1 matches 7 bases. J lost 6 bases, V lost 8 bases, and 4 bases had no gene match. Germline V gives CDR1 MNHEY, CDR2 SVGEGT. The CDR3 totals 13 residues. The CDR3 here is CASVRGFNSPLHF. CDR3 coding DNA: TGTGCCAGCGTCAGGGGGTTTAATTCACCCCTCCACTTT.

This clonotype was seen repeatedly, ten times or more. This chain connects TRBV12-3 or TRBV12-4 to TRBJ2-2, with unresolved D. This CDR3 is 12 amino acids long. Trimming removed 0 bases at V and 9 bases at J, with 5 bases between. The CDR3 nucleotides read TGTGCCAGCAGTTTAGCCGGCCGGGAGCTGTTTTTT. Its protein is CASSLAGRELFF.

This clonotype showed up many times. This chain connects TRBV3-1 to TRBJ1-2; tentatively, D is TRBD1 (6 bases). The CDR3 loop spans 14 amino acids. The germline V gene encodes CDR1 LGHDT and CDR2 YNNKEL (reference sequence). The ends were cut back, 3 bases at V and 3 bases at J, with 11 bases in the middle. CDR3 DNA: TGTGCCAGCAGCCAGGCTAACAGGGACTATGGCTACACCTTC. This sequence encodes CASSQANRDYGYTF.

Ten or more counts support this clonotype. The chain recombines TRBV9 with TRBJ1-2, with D possibly TRBD1 on 5 matching bases. Trimming took 6 bases from V and 2 from J, leaving 17 bases between them. CDR1 is SGDLS and CDR2 is YYNGEE in the germline V gene. The CDR3 is 15 amino acids. CDR3 residues: CASTNRGRGNYGYTF. The CDR3 region has the DNA TGTGCCAGCACTAATAGGGGCCGCGGAAACTATGGCTACACCTTC.

This clonotype was counted between two and nine times. The genes are TRBV10-2 and TRBJ1-5; no clear D. This CDR3 spans 13 amino acids. V lost 7 bases, J lost 4 bases, and 11 bases lay in between. Germline-derived CDR1 and CDR2 are WSHSY and SAAADI. CDR3 sequence: CASTPGLNQPQHF. The DNA of the CDR3 is TGCGCCAGCACCCCGGGGTTAAATCAGCCCCAGCATTTT.

This clonotype appeared many times. CDR3 coding DNA: TGTGCCAGCATTAGTAATGGGAACAATGAGCAGTTCTTC. It yields the protein CASISNGNNEQFF. The rearrangement joins TRBV6-5 to TRBJ2-1; D uncertain. The germline V and J ends were trimmed by 7 bases and 5 bases, with 12 bases remaining between them. The CDR3 runs to 13 residues. Germline CDR1 reads MNHEY; CDR2 reads SVGAGI.

This clonotype has a count of ten or more. The V call is TRBV27, the J call TRBJ2-2, with 7 positions matching TRBD2. J was trimmed by 3 bases and V by 6 bases; bases with no gene match: 10. The CDR3 is 16 amino acids. Germline CDR1 and CDR2: MNHEY and SMNVEV (reference sequence). The CDR3 reads CASRTPGTKDTGELFF. DNA for the CDR3: TGTGCCAGCAGAACCCCCGGGACTAAGGACACCGGGGAGCTGTTTTTT.

This clonotype occurred many times. This chain connects TRBV6-5 to TRBJ2-5, with D perhaps matching TRBD2 (5 bases). Trimming took off 6 bases at V and 2 bases at J, with 13 bases between the two ends. Germline V gives CDR1 MNHEY, CDR2 SVGAGI. CDR3 size: 14 residues. The CDR3 DNA sequence: TGTGCCAGCAGAACCCCAGCGGTTCAAGAGACCCAGTACTTC. Its protein is CASRTPAVQETQYF.

This clonotype showed up many times. The V gene is TRBV5-6, the J gene TRBJ2-5; a weak D match, TRBD2 (5 bases). Germline V gene data show CDR1 as SGHDT and CDR2 as YYEEEE. The V end lost 0 bases, the J end lost 5 bases, and 8 bases lay between the germline ends. The CDR3 extends over 13 amino acids. The CDR3 nucleotides read TGTGCCAGCAGCTTGGATAGGGAGGAGACCCAGTACTTC. This codes for CASSLDREETQYF.

At least ten counts were recorded for this clonotype. The gene calls are TRBV9 and TRBJ1-1; no definite D call. This CDR3 region has 13 residues. V lost 0 bases to trimming and J lost 2 bases, with 5 bases between them. Germline-derived CDR1 and CDR2 are SGDLS and YYNGEE. CDR3 bases: TGTGCCAGCAGCGTAGGAAGAAACACTGAAGCTTTCTTT. This translates into CASSVGRNTEAFF.

The chain joins TRBV3-1 to TRBJ2-7; TRBD1 might be the D (6 bases). This CDR3 region has 14 residues. V shed 4 bases and J shed 3 bases, with 13 bases lying between them. Per germline, CDR1 LGHDT and CDR2 YNNKEL (reference sequence). The CDR3 sequence is CASSLKLQGYEQYF. The CDR3 bases are TGTGCCAGCAGCCTTAAGCTACAGGGCTACGAGCAGTACTTC.

In this sample, this clonotype turned up many times. CDR3 sequence reads: CASSRREGLKLFF. CDR3 bases: TGTGCCAGCAGCCGCCGGGAGGGGTTGAAACTGTTTTTT. This chain joins TRBV12-3 or TRBV12-4 and TRBJ1-4, with D perhaps TRBD1 (5 bases). Trimming stripped 6 bases from V and 11 bases from J, with 16 bases between. The CDR3 contains 13 residues.

At least ten counts were recorded for this clonotype. The chain has TRBV6-1 and TRBJ2-5; unclear D gene. This CDR3 is built from 12 residues. Germline V lookup: CDR1 MNHNS, CDR2 SASEGT. V lost 4 bases and J lost 4, with 7 bases in between. CDR3 amino acids: CASSGRGETQYF. The CDR3 DNA reads as TGTGCCAGCAGTGGACGCGGAGAGACCCAGTACTTC.

This clonotype appeared many times. The chain uses TRBV6-2 or TRBV6-3 and TRBJ2-5; no definite D call. The CDR3 spans 14 residues. Trimming took 7 bases from V and 5 from J, leaving 17 bases between them. The V gene's germline CDR1 is MNHEY and CDR2 SVGEGT. CDR3: CASTPVVRSETQYF. The CDR3 bases are TGTGCCAGCACCCCGGTGGTTAGATCGGAGACCCAGTACTTC.

V is TRBV10-3 and J is TRBJ2-7, with TRBD2 as a possible D gene (5 bases). CDR1 and CDR2 from the germline V gene are ENHRY and SYGVKD. This CDR3 is built from 13 residues. Trimming took off 8 bases at V and 1 base at J, with 12 bases between the two ends. CDR3 sequence: CAIRDGASYEQYF. DNA of the CDR3: TGTGCCATCCGGGATGGAGCTTCCTACGAGCAGTACTTC.

This clonotype occurred many times. The genes are TRBV5-1 and TRBJ2-4, with 10 bases fitting TRBD2. Germline CDR1 SGHRS, CDR2 YFSETQ. Germline trimming cut 2 bases from V and 0 bases from J; bases unmatched to any gene: 11. CDR3 length: 19 amino acids. The DNA for the CDR3 is TGCGCCAGCAGCTTTACTAGCGGGGCGCCTTCCCTAGCCAAAAACATTCAGTACTTC. Protein: CASSFTSGAPSLAKNIQYF.

This clonotype has ten or more counts. V and J are TRBV20-1 and TRBJ2-3; no clear D gene. The germline gives CDR1 DFQATT, CDR2 SNEGSKA (reference sequence). V dropped 4 bases and J dropped 2 bases, with 13 bases sitting between them. This CDR3 comprises 14 residues. The CDR3 sequence is CSAKNRPYTDTQYF. CDR3 coding DNA: TGCAGTGCTAAAAATCGGCCATACACAGATACGCAGTATTTT.

The chain has TRBV25-1 and TRBJ2-7, with D possibly being TRBD1 or TRBD2 (5 bases each). The CDR3 has 15 residues. CDR1 is MGHDK and CDR2 is SYGVNS in the germline V gene. V was trimmed by 3 bases and J by 5 bases, leaving 17 bases between them. For the CDR3, the DNA is TGTGCCAGCAGTGACCCTCGGACCGGGACCCACGAGCAGTACTTC. Translating gives CASSDPRTGTHEQYF.